The clone carrying this T cell receptor beta chain appeared a few times. The antigen remains unidentified. In the same sample, other DNA sequences code for this CDR3. These data come from a study of beta chain features in type 1 diabetes. Study summary: Patients were similar to healthy donors in age and gender (as well as in cell yields). The number of sorted cells examined across all samples was some 98,000,000.

Sorting produced populations that all topped 95% purity. Isolated RNA was reverse transcribed in full, so expressed TCRB transcripts were sequenced. Assay used: immunoSEQ multiplex PCR; TCRdb lists only in-frame clones, some missing. The top ten clones hold approximately 6.7% of a sample with 250,000 to 350,000 clones, approximately 14% of them seen once. Losses at the gene ends were 4 bases for V and 7 bases for J; bases not matched to a gene: 4. This CDR3 comprises 15 residues. Looked up from germline, CDR1 is SGDLS and CDR2 is YYNGEE. Study conclusions and caveats: Still unanswered here is whether HLA type influences TCRB rearrangement.

The chain combines TRBV9 with TRBJ2-1; 14 nucleotides align to TRBD2. This clonotype was sampled from a man in his thirties or forties in good health. The sequenced material came from central memory CD4+ T cells from blood. The CDR3 reads CASSPRLAGGNEQFF. CDR3 nucleotides: TGTGCCAGCAGCCCTCGACTAGCGGGGGGGAATGAGCAGTTCTTC.